The 18 T cell receptor beta chains below all came from one sample that was sequenced in a study of somatic mutations in cytotoxic T cells in rheumatoid arthritis. Sequencing used immunoSEQ multiplex PCR; TCRdb keeps in-frame clones, though not all of them. This table has 15,000 to 20,000 clones, around four fifths appearing once. The source material was CD8+ T cells sorted from blood. These receptors all stem from an adult with rheumatoid arthritis.

The CDR3 DNA sequence: TGTGCCAGCAGTTTATTGGGGGAAGGAGCCGGGGAGCTGTTTTTT. Amino acids: CASSLLGEGAGELFF. The rearrangement joins TRBV27 to TRBJ2-2; D may be TRBD1 or TRBD2 (5 bases each). The CDR3 is 15 amino acids. Trimming shortened V by 1 base and J by 6 bases, and 12 bases separated the two germline ends. Germline V gives CDR1 MNHEY, CDR2 SMNVEV (reference sequence).

This chain joins TRBV19 and TRBJ2-1; 10 positions match TRBD1. The germline gives CDR1 LNHDA, CDR2 SQIVND (reference sequence). The junction had 4 bases not matched to a gene; V was cut back by 5 bases and J by 3 bases. The CDR3 is 15 residues long. This chain's CDR3 is CASSPDRGLYNEQFF. Here the CDR3 DNA reads TGTGCCAGTAGTCCCGACAGGGGGCTCTACAATGAGCAGTTCTTC. Combining the CDR3 with reference TRBV19 and TRBJ2-1 gives the whole variable domain DGGITQSPKYLFRKEGQNVTLSCEQNLNHDAMYWYRQDPGQGLRLIYYSQIVNDFQKGDIAEGYSVSREKKESFPLTVTSAQKNPTAFYLCASSPDRGLYNEQFFGPGTRLTVL.

This clone was observed once. This chain uses TRBV28 with TRBJ1-5, with TRBD1 identical over 9 bases. Germline V lookup: CDR1 MDHEN, CDR2 SYDVKM. Unmatched junction bases numbered 12, after V lost 7 bases and J lost 2 bases. The CDR3 is made up of 17 amino acids. The CDR3 loop reads CASTSRRTGAGNQPQHF. The CDR3 DNA is TGTGCCAGCACTTCTCGACGGACAGGGGCAGGCAATCAGCCCCAGCATTTT.

The chain employs TRBV29-1 and TRBJ2-7, with D tentatively TRBD2 (6 bases). With 4 bases removed from V and 5 bases from J, the gap between germline ends came to 9 bases. There are 11 residues in the CDR3. Germline CDR1 reads SQVTM; CDR2 reads ANQGSEA. The CDR3 region is CSVGTTNEQYF. As DNA, the CDR3 is TGCAGCGTTGGGACTACGAACGAGCAGTACTTC.

The chain joins TRBV27 to TRBJ1-2; D is possibly TRBD1 (5 bases). Germline V lookup: CDR1 MNHEY, CDR2 SMNVEV (reference sequence). The CDR3 is 14 amino acids. The ends were cut back, 0 bases at V and 5 bases at J, with 10 bases in the middle. CDR3 region: CASSLSRQIYGYTF. The CDR3 nucleotides are TGTGCCAGCAGTTTATCGCGACAGATATATGGCTACACCTTC.

The chain links TRBV7-8 to TRBJ1-1; D gene ambiguous. The germline V gene has CDR1 SGHVS and CDR2 FQNEAQ. The V gene lost 1 base and the J gene lost 0 bases, with 3 bases spanning the gap. The CDR3 sequence is 13 residues long. CDR3 sequence: CASSLGMNTEAFF. CDR3 bases: TGTGCCAGCAGCTTAGGGATGAACACTGAAGCTTTCTTT.

The CDR3 loop reads CASSLPRQAYNEQFF. CDR3 bases: TGTGCCAGCAGCTTACCCCGACAGGCCTACAATGAGCAGTTCTTC. This chain uses TRBV7-9 with TRBJ2-1; perhaps TRBD1 as D (6 bases). The germline V gene encodes CDR1 SEHNR and CDR2 FQNEAQ (reference sequence). The CDR3 loop spans 15 amino acids. V lost 2 bases to trimming and J lost 2 bases, with 10 bases between them.

This chain connects TRBV28 to TRBJ2-1, with D possibly being TRBD1 (6 bases). The V gene lost 5 bases and the J gene lost 5 bases, with 16 bases spanning the gap. This CDR3 is 15 amino acids long. CDR1 and CDR2 (germline): MDHEN, SYDVKM. The CDR3 region has the DNA TGTGCCAGCAGTATTACAGGGTTCTCGAACAATGAGCAGTTCTTC. Amino acid sequence: CASSITGFSNNEQFF.

This sequence joins TRBV6-5 and TRBJ1-2, with a weak D call TRBD1 (5 bases). This CDR3 contains 13 residues. Germline V gene data show CDR1 as MNHEY and CDR2 as SVGAGI. Trimming cost V 2 bases and J 11 bases, with 15 bases left between them. CDR3 nucleotides: TGTGCCAGCAGTTACACACAGGTTTCCCCGTACACCTTC. As protein: CASSYTQVSPYTF.

The V gene is TRBV6-5, the J gene TRBJ1-1; D is perhaps TRBD1 (5 bases). The V end lost 2 bases, the J end lost 1 base, and 11 bases lay between the germline ends. This CDR3 region has 15 residues. Germline V gene data show CDR1 as MNHEY and CDR2 as SVGAGI. This chain's CDR3 is CASSYPGGANTEAFF. The CDR3 region has the DNA TGTGCCAGCAGTTACCCAGGCGGGGCGAACACTGAAGCTTTCTTT.

This clone has just a few counts. The chain has TRBV30 and TRBJ1-1, with unresolved D. V was pared by 2 bases and J by 4 bases, with 11 bases between. From germline, CDR1 is GTSNPN and CDR2 SVGIG (reference sequence). This CDR3 comprises 13 residues. The CDR3 reads CAWSMGLTTEAFF. CDR3 nucleotides: TGTGCCTGGAGTATGGGGTTAACCACTGAAGCTTTCTTT.

This sequence joins TRBV28 and TRBJ2-2; D gene unclear. The CDR3 runs 12 residues. V shed 5 bases and J shed 6 bases, with 7 bases lying between them. CDR1 MDHEN and CDR2 SYDVKM come from the germline V gene. The CDR3 sequence is CASSQWAGELFF. The DNA for the CDR3 is TGTGCCAGCAGTCAGTGGGCCGGGGAGCTGTTTTTT.

The chain couples TRBV19 to TRBJ2-2, with a possible D match to TRBD2 (7 bases). Trimming took 3 bases from V and 4 from J, leaving 12 bases between them. The germline V gene has CDR1 LNHDA and CDR2 SQIVND (reference sequence). There are 15 residues in the CDR3. Here the CDR3 reads CASSIRGAGTGELFF. For the CDR3, the DNA is TGTGCCAGTAGTATCCGGGGGGCAGGCACCGGGGAGCTGTTTTTT.

The chain is built from TRBV30 and TRBJ2-3; 10 bases line up with TRBD2. V lost 3 bases and J lost 4; bases outside the gene matches: 4. The V gene's germline CDR1 is GTSNPN and CDR2 SVGIG (reference sequence). The CDR3 sequence is 14 residues long. DNA of the CDR3: TGTGCCTGGAGACTAGCGGGATGGGCAGATACGCAGTATTTT. Translating it yields CAWRLAGWADTQYF.

This chain connects TRBV6-6 to TRBJ2-7; D is unresolved. Germline assignment: CDR1 MNHNY and CDR2 SVGAGI (reference sequence). The CDR3 runs to 14 residues. The V gene lost 3 bases and the J gene lost 2 bases, with 11 bases spanning the gap. In DNA form, the CDR3 reads TGTGCCAGCAGTTATGTTGTACGCGCCTACGAGCAGTACTTC. As protein: CASSYVVRAYEQYF.

V usage is TRBV30 and J usage is TRBJ2-2; D unresolved. V lost 2 bases and J 7 bases, leaving 8 bases between the germline ends. The germline V gene encodes CDR1 GTSNPN and CDR2 SVGIG (reference sequence). This CDR3 has 12 amino acids. In nucleotides, the CDR3 is TGTGCCTGGAGTCCCATGAGCGGGGAGCTGTTTTTT. Its protein product is CAWSPMSGELFF.

The rearrangement uses TRBV19 and TRBJ2-1; 7 bases agree with TRBD1. Losses at the gene ends were 0 bases for V and 2 bases for J; bases not matched to a gene: 1. Germline values: CDR1 LNHDA, CDR2 SQIVND (reference sequence). The CDR3 length is 15 residues. CDR3 protein: CASSIEGGPYNEQFF. Written as DNA, the CDR3 is TGTGCCAGTAGTATAGAAGGGGGCCCCTACAATGAGCAGTTCTTC. Filled out from reference TRBV19 and TRBJ2-1, the complete variable domain reads DGGITQSPKYLFRKEGQNVTLSCEQNLNHDAMYWYRQDPGQGLRLIYYSQIVNDFQKGDIAEGYSVSREKKESFPLTVTSAQKNPTAFYLCASSIEGGPYNEQFFGPGTRLTVL.

V usage is TRBV19 and J usage is TRBJ1-5; D is uncertain. Trimming removed 8 bases at V and 5 bases at J, with 10 bases between. This CDR3 is 12 amino acids long. Germline CDR1 and CDR2: LNHDA and SQIVND (reference sequence). The CDR3 DNA is TGTGCCAGTTCGTGGGTTTATCAGCCCCAGCATTTT. Translation: CASSWVYQPQHF.